The entry that follows covers one TCR beta chain sequence. This sample was included in a study of cytomegalovirus exposure and HLA in healthy donors. This CDR3 region has 15 residues. V lost 0 bases and J 2 bases, leaving 6 bases between the germline ends. Germline values: CDR1 SGDLS, CDR2 YYNGEE. Clones were read by immunoSEQ multiplex PCR, and TCRdb kept only the in-frame ones, dropping some. The sample contains 250,000 to 350,000 clones, 88% of which appear only once. The receptor was isolated from a woman aged 18-29 years in good health and CMV-seronegative. Sequencing was carried out using PBMCs. This chain connects TRBV9 to TRBJ2-6; TRBD2 is a possible D gene (6 bases). In DNA, the CDR3 is TGTGCCAGCAGCGTAGGGGGGGCTGGGGCCAACGTCCTGACTTTC. It yields the protein CASSVGGAGANVLTF.